Shown below are 20 T cell receptor beta chains from a single sample sequenced in a study of T cells in placental villitis. This was the immunoSEQ v4 assay. Produced via immunoSEQ multiplex PCR; TCRdb's table is partial and in-frame only. This table holds several thousand clones, roughly 78% found once. Sequenced material: placental tissue containing maternal and fetal cells. Every receptor here comes from a human patient with infectious villitis; the placental T cells may come from both mother and fetus.

V usage is TRBV2 and J usage is TRBJ2-5; D not certain. The germline V and J ends were trimmed by 3 bases and 1 base, with 6 bases remaining between them. The germline V gene encodes CDR1 SNHLY and CDR2 FYNNEI. This CDR3 contains 13 residues. The CDR3 DNA reads as TGTGCCAGCAGTGATGACTCCCAAGAGACCCAGTACTTC. Protein sequence: CASSDDSQETQYF.

This clone was seen a few times. This chain links TRBV5-6 with TRBJ2-7; 8 bases fit TRBD2. This CDR3 region has 14 residues. Germline CDR1 SGHDT, CDR2 YYEEEE. V gave up 5 bases and J gave up 5 bases; unmatched junction bases: 9. The CDR3: CASSLPGGGNEQYF. The CDR3 bases are TGTGCCAGCAGTCTTCCCGGGGGGGGCAACGAGCAGTACTTC. Filled out from reference TRBV5-6 and TRBJ2-7, the complete variable domain reads DAGVTQSPTHLIKTRGQQVTLRCSPKSGHDTVSWYQQALGQGPQFIFQYYEEEERQRGNFPDRFSGHQFPNYSSELNVNALLLGDSALYLCASSLPGGGNEQYFGPGTRLTVT.

The chain combines TRBV28 with TRBJ1-2; D uncertain. V was shortened by 6 bases and J by 8 bases, with 16 bases between the two germline ends. Germline V gene lookup returns CDR1 MDHEN and CDR2 SYDVKM. This CDR3 is 13 amino acids long. CDR3 sequence (DNA): TGTGCCAGCAGCAGAGGCCAAGGGAAAGGCTACACCTTC. Translating it yields CASSRGQGKGYTF.

The chain uses TRBV9 and TRBJ1-2; possible D gene TRBD1, 5 bases. This CDR3 is 11 amino acids long. V was pared by 7 bases and J by 8 bases, with 12 bases between. The V gene's germline CDR1 is SGDLS and CDR2 YYNGEE. The CDR3 protein is CASGGEGGYTF. The DNA for the CDR3 is TGTGCCAGCGGGGGAGAAGGGGGCTACACCTTC.

The chain combines TRBV5-4 with TRBJ2-5, with D unclear. This CDR3 contains 10 residues. Between the trimmed V and J ends, which lost 0 bases and 6 bases, there was a span of 0 bases. Germline V gene sequence: CDR1 SGHNT, CDR2 YYREEE (reference sequence). The CDR3 reads CASSLETQYF. DNA for the CDR3: TGTGCCAGCAGCTTGGAGACCCAGTACTTC.

The rearrangement links TRBV18 to TRBJ2-5; D possibly corresponds to TRBD2 (6 bases). This CDR3 contains 16 residues. Germline V gives CDR1 KGHSH, CDR2 LQKENI. Trimming cost V 0 bases and J 7 bases, with 18 bases left between them. CDR3 nucleotide sequence: TGTGCCAGCTCACCACCGTCGGGGACTGTACCGTGGACCCAGTACTTC. Encoded protein: CASSPPSGTVPWTQYF.

V usage is TRBV19 and J usage is TRBJ2-5; 11 bases align to TRBD1. Looked up from germline, CDR1 is LNHDA and CDR2 is SQIVND (reference sequence). Trimming at V came to 7 bases and at J to 1 base, leaving 20 bases not matched to a gene. This CDR3 region has 20 residues. The CDR3 DNA reads TGTGCCAGTATGAAGAGGGCCGGGACAGGGGGATATCGGGTCCAAGAGACCCAGTACTTC. Amino acid sequence: CASMKRAGTGGYRVQETQYF.

This clone was found once. The chain recombines TRBV19 with TRBJ2-2; D is ambiguous. The CDR3 is made up of 15 amino acids. Trimming removed 5 bases from V and 6 bases from J, with 16 bases in between. The germline V gene encodes CDR1 LNHDA and CDR2 SQIVND (reference sequence). CDR3 nucleotides: TGTGCCAGTAGTCGGTGGGAACAGCCGGCCGGGGAGCTGTTTTTT. Its translation: CASSRWEQPAGELFF.

V and J are TRBV4-1 and TRBJ1-4, with D possibly TRBD1 on 5 matching bases. CDR3 length equals 17 residues. Germline CDR1 MGHRA, CDR2 YSYEKL. V lost 4 bases and J 3 bases, leaving 18 bases between the germline ends. The CDR3 DNA reads TGCGCCAGCAGCCCCTCTCCCTACGGGGCCTCTAATGAAAAACTGTTTTTT. Translation: CASSPSPYGASNEKLFF.

This chain links TRBV19 with TRBJ1-5, with D unresolved. The germline V gene encodes CDR1 LNHDA and CDR2 SQIVND (reference sequence). Deletions cut 7 bases from V and 0 bases from J, with 10 bases between. The CDR3 extends over 14 amino acids. CDR3 sequence (DNA): TGTGCCAGTACAAGAGAGACTAGCAATCAGCCCCAGCATTTT. Encoded protein: CASTRETSNQPQHF.

The genes are TRBV2 and TRBJ2-5, with 9 positions matching TRBD2. The CDR3 is 14 amino acids. From germline, CDR1 is SNHLY and CDR2 FYNNEI. V lost 7 bases, J lost 1 base, and 4 bases stayed unmatched. CDR3 nucleotide sequence: TGTGCCAGCAAACTAGCGGGCCTCCAAGAGACCCAGTACTTC. It specifies CASKLAGLQETQYF.

The rearrangement uses TRBV15 and TRBJ1-1; D perhaps matches TRBD1 (6 bases). Germline lookup yields CDR1 LNHNV and CDR2 YYDKDF (reference sequence). With 5 bases removed from V and 4 bases from J, the gap between germline ends came to 14 bases. The CDR3 is 14 amino acids. The CDR3 is CATSGTGWGTEAFF. As DNA, the CDR3 is TGTGCCACCAGCGGAACAGGGTGGGGCACTGAAGCTTTCTTT.

The genes are TRBV19 and TRBJ1-6; maybe TRBD1 (5 bases). In germline, CDR1 is LNHDA, CDR2 SQIVND (reference sequence). Trimming took off 7 bases at V and 0 bases at J, with 13 bases between the two ends. The CDR3 sequence is 16 residues long. CDR3: CASNEGFSSYNSPLHF. The CDR3 nucleotides are TGTGCCAGTAATGAGGGGTTCAGCTCCTATAATTCACCCCTCCACTTT.

The chain joins TRBV19 to TRBJ1-4, with D hard to call. This CDR3 has 13 amino acids. CDR1 and CDR2 (germline): LNHDA, SQIVND (reference sequence). Trimming pared 11 bases from V and 4 bases from J, leaving 14 bases between. CDR3 region: CASQTRFNEKLFF. CDR3 bases: TGTGCCTCACAGACCAGGTTTAATGAAAAACTGTTTTTT.

The rearrangement links TRBV28 to TRBJ2-7; D not resolved. V lost 3 bases, J lost 5 bases, and 8 bases lay in between. CDR1 is MDHEN, CDR2 SYDVKM, per germline. The CDR3 consists of 12 residues. The CDR3 loop reads CASSLSRDEQYF. The CDR3 DNA is TGTGCCAGCAGTTTGAGTAGGGACGAGCAGTACTTC.

This clone was observed a handful of times. The chain employs TRBV7-2 and TRBJ2-7; D is perhaps TRBD2 (5 bases). The germline V and J ends were trimmed by 1 base and 6 bases, with 16 bases remaining between them. The germline V gene encodes CDR1 SGHTA and CDR2 FQGNSA. The CDR3 length is 15 residues. As DNA, the CDR3 is TGTGCCAGCAGCTTAGAGCCCGGGATCCTCGGCGAGCAGTACTTC. Its protein product is CASSLEPGILGEQYF.

The chain links TRBV2 to TRBJ2-5; D is unresolved. Germline CDR1 and CDR2: SNHLY and FYNNEI. The CDR3 has 12 residues. V lost 3 bases and J 6 bases, leaving 8 bases between the germline ends. The CDR3 spells CASSEGPKTQYF. The DNA for the CDR3 is TGTGCCAGCAGTGAGGGCCCGAAGACCCAGTACTTC.

This clone has just one count. The CDR3 is CASSSGPWQEQYF. CDR3 sequence (DNA): TGTGCCAGCAGCTCAGGCCCCTGGCAGGAGCAGTACTTC. This rearrangement joins TRBV7-2 to TRBJ2-7; unclear D gene. Trimming left V 4 bases short and J 7 bases short, with 14 bases between. CDR1 and CDR2 from the germline V gene are SGHTA and FQGNSA. This CDR3 is 13 amino acids long.

Remarks on this clone: A read error is possible here, since a much larger clone lies one base away. In the same sample, other DNA sequences code for this CDR3. The gene calls are TRBV3-1 (or the pseudogene TRBV3-2) and TRBJ1-1; D is uncertain. The CDR3 runs 13 residues. V was cut by 1 base and J by 2 bases, with 5 bases left in between. CDR1 and CDR2 (germline): LGHDT, YNNKEL (reference sequence). The CDR3 DNA reads TGTGCCAGCAGCCAAGGACGTAACACTGAAGCTTTCTTT. Amino acid sequence: CASSQGRNTEAFF.

The genes are TRBV15 and TRBJ1-2; 8 bases align to TRBD1. There are 13 residues in the CDR3. Germline V gene data show CDR1 as LNHNV and CDR2 as YYDKDF (reference sequence). Trimming cost V 0 bases and J 8 bases; bases outside gene matches: 2. Here the CDR3 reads CATSRDPGGGYTF. CDR3 nucleotide sequence: TGTGCCACCAGCAGAGATCCAGGGGGCGGCTACACCTTC.